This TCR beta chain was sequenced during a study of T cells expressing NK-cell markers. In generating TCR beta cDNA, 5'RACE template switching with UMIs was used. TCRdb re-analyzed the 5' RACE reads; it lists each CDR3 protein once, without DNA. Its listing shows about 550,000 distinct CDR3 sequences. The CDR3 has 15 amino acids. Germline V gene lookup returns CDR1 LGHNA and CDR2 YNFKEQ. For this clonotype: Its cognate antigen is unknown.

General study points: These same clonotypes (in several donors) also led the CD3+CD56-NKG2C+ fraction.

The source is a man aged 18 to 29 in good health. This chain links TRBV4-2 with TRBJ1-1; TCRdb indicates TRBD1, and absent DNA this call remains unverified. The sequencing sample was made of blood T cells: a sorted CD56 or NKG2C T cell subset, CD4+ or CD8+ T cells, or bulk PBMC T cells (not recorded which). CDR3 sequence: CASSQAPTQNTEAFF.